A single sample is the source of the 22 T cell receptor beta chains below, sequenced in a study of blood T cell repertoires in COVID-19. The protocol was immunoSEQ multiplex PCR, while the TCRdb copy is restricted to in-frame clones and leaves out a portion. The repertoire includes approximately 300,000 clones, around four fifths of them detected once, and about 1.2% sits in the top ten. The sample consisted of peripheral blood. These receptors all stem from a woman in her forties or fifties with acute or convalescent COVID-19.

In nucleotides, the CDR3 is TGTGCCAGCAGCAAAGAATCAGGGAAAGACACTGAAGCTTTCTTT. Translation: CASSKESGKDTEAFF. The V gene is TRBV2, the J gene TRBJ1-1; D might be TRBD1 (5 bases). V was trimmed by 6 bases and J by 3 bases, leaving 17 bases between them. The CDR3 contains 15 residues. Looked up from germline, CDR1 is SNHLY and CDR2 is FYNNEI.

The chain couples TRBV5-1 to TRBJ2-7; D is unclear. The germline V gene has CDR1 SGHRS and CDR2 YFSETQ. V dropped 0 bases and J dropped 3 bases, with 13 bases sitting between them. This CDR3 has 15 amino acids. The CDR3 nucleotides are TGCGCCAGCAGCTTGGGCTCAGAACCATTCTACGAGCAGTACGTC. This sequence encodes CASSLGSEPFYEQYV.

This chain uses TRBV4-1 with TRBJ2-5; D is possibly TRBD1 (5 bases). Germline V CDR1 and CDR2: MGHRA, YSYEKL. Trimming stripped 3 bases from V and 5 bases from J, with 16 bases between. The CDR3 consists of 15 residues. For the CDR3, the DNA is TGCGCCAGCAGCCAGGGAACACAGGTGGGGGAGACCCAGTACTTC. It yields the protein CASSQGTQVGETQYF.

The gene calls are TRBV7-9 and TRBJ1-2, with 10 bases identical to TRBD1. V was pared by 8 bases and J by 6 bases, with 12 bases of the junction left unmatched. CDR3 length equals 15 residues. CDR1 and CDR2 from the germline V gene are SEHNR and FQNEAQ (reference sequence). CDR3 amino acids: CASRQGATGDNGYTF. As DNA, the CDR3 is TGTGCCAGCCGACAGGGGGCGACAGGGGACAATGGCTACACCTTC.

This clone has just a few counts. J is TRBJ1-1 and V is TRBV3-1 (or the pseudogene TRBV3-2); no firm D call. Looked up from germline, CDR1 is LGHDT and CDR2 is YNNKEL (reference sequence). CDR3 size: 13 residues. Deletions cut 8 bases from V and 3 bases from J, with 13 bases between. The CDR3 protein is CASAGSQHTEAFF. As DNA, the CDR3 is TGTGCCAGCGCTGGTTCACAGCACACTGAAGCTTTCTTT.

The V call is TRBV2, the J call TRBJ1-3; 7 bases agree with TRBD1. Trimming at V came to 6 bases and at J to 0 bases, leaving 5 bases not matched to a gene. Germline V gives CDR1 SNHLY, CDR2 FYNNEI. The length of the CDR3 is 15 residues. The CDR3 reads CASRAGQSSGNTIYF. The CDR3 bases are TGTGCCAGCAGGGCGGGACAGAGCTCTGGAAACACCATATATTTT.

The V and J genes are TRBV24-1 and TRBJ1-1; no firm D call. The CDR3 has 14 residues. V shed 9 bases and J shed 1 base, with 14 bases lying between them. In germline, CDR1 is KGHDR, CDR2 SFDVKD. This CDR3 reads CATYQEAPNTEAFF. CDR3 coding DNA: TGTGCCACCTATCAGGAGGCTCCGAACACTGAAGCTTTCTTT.

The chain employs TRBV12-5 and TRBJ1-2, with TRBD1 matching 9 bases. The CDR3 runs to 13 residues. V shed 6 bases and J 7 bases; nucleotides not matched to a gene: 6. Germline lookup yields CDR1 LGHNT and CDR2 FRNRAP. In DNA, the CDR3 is TGTGCTAGTGGCCGGGACAGGGACTCTGGCTACACCTTC. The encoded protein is CASGRDRDSGYTF.

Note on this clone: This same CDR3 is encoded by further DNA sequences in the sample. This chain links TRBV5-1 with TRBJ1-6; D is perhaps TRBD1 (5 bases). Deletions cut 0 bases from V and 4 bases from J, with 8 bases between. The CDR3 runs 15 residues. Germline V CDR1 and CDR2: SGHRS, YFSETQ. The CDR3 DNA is TGCGCCAGCAGCTTGGGCACAGGTTATAATTCACCCCTCCACTTT. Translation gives CASSLGTGYNSPLHF.

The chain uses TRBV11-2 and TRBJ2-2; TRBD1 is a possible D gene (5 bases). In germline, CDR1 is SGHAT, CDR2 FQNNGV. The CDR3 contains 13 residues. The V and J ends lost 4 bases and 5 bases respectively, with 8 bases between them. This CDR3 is CASSSRVTGELFF. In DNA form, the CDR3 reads TGTGCCAGCAGCTCCAGGGTTACCGGGGAGCTGTTTTTT.

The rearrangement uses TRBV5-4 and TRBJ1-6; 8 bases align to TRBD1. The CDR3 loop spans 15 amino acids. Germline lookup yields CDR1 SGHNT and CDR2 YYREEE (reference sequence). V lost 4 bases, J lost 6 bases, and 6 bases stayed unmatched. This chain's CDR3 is CASSTPGQVNSPLHF. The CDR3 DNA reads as TGTGCCAGCAGCACGCCGGGACAGGTTAATTCACCCCTCCACTTT.

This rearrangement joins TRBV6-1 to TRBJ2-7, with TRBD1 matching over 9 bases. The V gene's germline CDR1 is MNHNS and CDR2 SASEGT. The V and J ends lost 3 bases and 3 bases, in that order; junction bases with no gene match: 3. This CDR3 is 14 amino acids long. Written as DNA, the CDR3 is TGTGCCAGCAGTGATACGGGACAGGGCTACGAGCAGTACTTC. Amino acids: CASSDTGQGYEQYF.

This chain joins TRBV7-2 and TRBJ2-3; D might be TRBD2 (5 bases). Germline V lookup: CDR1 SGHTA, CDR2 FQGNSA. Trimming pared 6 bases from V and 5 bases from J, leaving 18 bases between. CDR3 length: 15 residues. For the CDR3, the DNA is TGTGCCAGCAGTCAATGGGCCTCTCGGGGAGATACGCAGTATTTT. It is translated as CASSQWASRGDTQYF.

The CDR3 DNA sequence: TGTGCTAGTGGTTTGTCGAAGCTAGGAGGGACTAGCGGGAGCAATACCGGGGAGCTGTTTTTT. Translating it yields CASGLSKLGGTSGSNTGELFF. This chain connects TRBV12-5 to TRBJ2-2; 14 bases agree with TRBD2. The CDR3 loop spans 21 amino acids. Trimming cost V 2 bases and J 5 bases; bases outside gene matches: 16. In germline, CDR1 is LGHNT, CDR2 FRNRAP.

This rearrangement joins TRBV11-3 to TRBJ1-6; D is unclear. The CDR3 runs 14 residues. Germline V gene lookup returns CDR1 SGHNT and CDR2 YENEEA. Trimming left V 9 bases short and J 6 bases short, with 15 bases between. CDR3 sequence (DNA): TGTGCCAGGGGAAGAGGACTCCTTAATTCACCCCTCCACTTT. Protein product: CARGRGLLNSPLHF.

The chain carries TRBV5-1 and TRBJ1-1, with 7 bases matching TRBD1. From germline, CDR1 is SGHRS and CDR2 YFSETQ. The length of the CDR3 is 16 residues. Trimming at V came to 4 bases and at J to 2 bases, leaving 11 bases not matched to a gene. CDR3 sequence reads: CASSPGPDRDNTEAFF. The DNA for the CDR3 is TGCGCCAGCAGCCCCGGGCCCGACAGGGATAACACTGAAGCTTTCTTT.

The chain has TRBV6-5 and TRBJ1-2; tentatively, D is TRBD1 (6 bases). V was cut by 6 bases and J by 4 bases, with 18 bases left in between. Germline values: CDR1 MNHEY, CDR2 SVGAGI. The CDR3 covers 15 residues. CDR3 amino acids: CASSIMGGRGYGYTF. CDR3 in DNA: TGTGCCAGCAGCATAATGGGGGGGCGAGGCTATGGCTACACCTTC.

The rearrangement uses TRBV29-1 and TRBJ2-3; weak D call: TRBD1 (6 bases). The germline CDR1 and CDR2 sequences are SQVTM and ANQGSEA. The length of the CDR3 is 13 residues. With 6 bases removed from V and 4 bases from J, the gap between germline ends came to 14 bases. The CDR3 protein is CSVAGTSSDTQYF. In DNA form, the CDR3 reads TGCAGCGTCGCCGGGACATCCTCAGATACGCAGTATTTT.

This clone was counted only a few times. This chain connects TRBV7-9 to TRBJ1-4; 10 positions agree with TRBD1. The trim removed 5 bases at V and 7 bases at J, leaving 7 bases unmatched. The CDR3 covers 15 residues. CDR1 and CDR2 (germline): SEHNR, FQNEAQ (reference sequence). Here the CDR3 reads CASSPGQGFGEKLFF. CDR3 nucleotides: TGTGCCAGCAGCCCGGGACAGGGGTTTGGTGAAAAACTGTTTTTT.

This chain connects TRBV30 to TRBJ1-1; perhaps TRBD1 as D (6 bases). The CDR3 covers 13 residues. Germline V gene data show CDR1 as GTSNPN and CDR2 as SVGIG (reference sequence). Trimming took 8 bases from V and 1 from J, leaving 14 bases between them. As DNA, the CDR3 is TGTGCCGGCACAGGGCTAACGAACACTGAAGCTTTCTTT. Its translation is CAGTGLTNTEAFF.

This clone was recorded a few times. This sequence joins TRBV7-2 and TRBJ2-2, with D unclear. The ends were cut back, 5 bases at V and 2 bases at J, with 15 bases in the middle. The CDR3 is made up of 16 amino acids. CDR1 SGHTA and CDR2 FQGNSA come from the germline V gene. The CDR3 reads CASSAAHLTNTGELFF. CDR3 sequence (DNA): TGTGCCAGCAGCGCCGCACACCTTACAAACACCGGGGAGCTGTTTTTT.

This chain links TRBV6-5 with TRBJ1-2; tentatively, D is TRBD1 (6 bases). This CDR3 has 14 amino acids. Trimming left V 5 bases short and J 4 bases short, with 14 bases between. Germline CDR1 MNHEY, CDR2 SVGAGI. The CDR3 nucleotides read TGTGCCAGCAGTACCGTCCAGGGGACCTATGGCTACACCTTC. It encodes CASSTVQGTYGYTF.